This T cell receptor beta chain was observed in a study of blood T cell repertoires in COVID-19. Study as a whole: Acute and convalescent COVID-19 specimens originated in the United States, Italy and Spain. From T cells, B-cell-depleted T cells, or PBMCs came the material, which was cDNA or gDNA.

Trimming took off 0 bases at V and 2 bases at J, with 19 bases between the two ends. CDR1 is KGHSH and CDR2 is LQKENI in the germline V gene. This CDR3 spans 18 amino acids. In the authors' workflow: Amplified reference gene primers provided the basis for estimating nucleated cell counts. The table came from immunoSEQ multiplex PCR; TCRdb's copy has only in-frame clones and leaves some out. V, J and clone size are taken as reported in that table, and D and trimming were inferred from the DNA itself. The sample holds about 110,000 clones, around 89% seen once. This receptor was identified in a woman in her 50s with acute or convalescent COVID-19. The J gene is TRBJ1-2, the V gene TRBV18; maybe TRBD1 (5 bases). Sequencing was carried out using peripheral blood. The CDR3 here is CASSPPRAAGGRNYGYTF. In DNA, the CDR3 is TGTGCCAGCTCACCACCGAGGGCGGCCGGGGGACGAAACTATGGCTACACCTTC.